Detailed here is one T cell receptor beta chain. Its antigen is as yet unknown. This entry belongs to a study of T cells expressing NK-cell markers. Study-wide results and caveats: Dominant NKG2C+ clonotype frequencies of about 1.0-7.0% of CD8+ T cells were measured in about 6 donors. Leadership of the CD3+CD56-NKG2C+ fraction also belonged to these clonotypes in several donors.

The CDR3 extends over 13 amino acids. Germline V lookup: CDR1 GTSNPN, CDR2 SVGIG (reference sequence). TCRdb reprocessed the 5' RACE reads and keeps a single row for each CDR3 protein, giving no DNA. This table holds roughly 280,000 distinct CDR3 sequences. The TCR was taken from a man between 18 and 29 years old in good health. Input material: blood T cells: a sorted CD56 or NKG2C T cell subset, CD4+ or CD8+ T cells, or bulk PBMC T cells (not recorded which). The J gene is TRBJ2-7, the V gene TRBV30; checking the TCRdb D call of TRBD1 is not possible without DNA. CDR3 loop: CAWSVGRDYEQYF. The full variable domain, its missing parts supplied by reference TRBV30 and TRBJ2-7, is SQTIHQWPATLVQPVGSPLSLECTVEGTSNPNLYWYRQAAGRGLQLLFYSVGIGQISSEVPQNLSASRPQDRQFILSSKKLLLSDSGFYLCAWSVGRDYEQYFGPGTRLTVT.